This T cell receptor beta chain is drawn from a study of cytomegalovirus exposure and HLA in healthy donors. For the study at large: According to later analysis, the same platform produced the 110 or so validation and some 680 first-cohort repertoires.

A note on this clone: Its antigen is not identified.

Study-level findings and limits: First-cohort TCR clusters were later found to tend to co-occur in the 90 to 150 validation repertoires. According to reports, the classifier identified cytomegalovirus status with high specificity and sensitivity.

Generated by immunoSEQ multiplex PCR, the TCRdb table keeps only in-frame clones and is missing some. This repertoire shows 110,000 to 150,000 clones, around 93% found once; its top ten account for 1.5% to 2%. This TCR derives from a man in his late teens or twenties in good health and CMV-seropositive. The sequenced material came from PBMCs.

The CDR3 is CASSLTYRGGNYGYTF. The CDR3 DNA is TGCGCCAGCAGCTTGACATACAGGGGCGGGAACTATGGCTACACCTTC. The chain recombines TRBV5-1 with TRBJ1-2, with 7 bases fitting TRBD1. Per germline, CDR1 SGHRS and CDR2 YFSETQ. After removal of 1 base from V and 2 bases from J, the junction contained 8 bases not matched to a gene. CDR3 length: 16 residues.